The rows below give T cell receptor beta chains drawn from one sample of a study of graft-versus-host responses after intestinal transplantation. The method was immunoSEQ multiplex PCR; TCRdb's version includes in-frame clones alone and lacks a portion of them. The sample yields around 43,000 clones, 75% to 95% seen once. This specimen was PBMCs, taken 524 days after transplant. The origin of the receptors is a human patient who received an intestinal transplant, so some T cells may come from the graft donor. CDR3s include the opening cysteine and the closing phenylalanine or tryptophan. The D gene is left open where the match is weak. Part of the rows lack a size; the others show once, few, many or a class for expanded clones.

- | TRBJ2-3 | TRBV11-2 | TRBD1 | TGTGCCAGCAGCTTGGACAGGGGGCCAGATACGCAGTATTTT | CASSLDRGPDTQYF
- | TRBJ2-5 | TRBV6-1 | - | TGTGCCAGCAGTTATGGGGAGACCCAGTACTTC | CASSYGETQYF
- | TRBJ2-3 | TRBV7-3 | TRBD1 | TGTGCCAGCAGTTTGGACAGGGGAGGGGGAGATACGCAGTATTTT | CASSLDRGGGDTQYF
- | TRBJ2-7 | TRBV6-5 | - | TGTGCCAGCAGATCCGGGGGCCTCTCCTACGAGCAGTACTTC | CASRSGGLSYEQYF
- | TRBJ2-1 | TRBV10-3 | - | TGTGCCATCAGTTACAGGGGACGGGAGACCAATGAGCAGTTCTTC | CAISYRGRETNEQFF
- | TRBJ2-2 | TRBV30 | TRBD2 | TGTGCCTTGGAAGCCTCGGCGGGAGGATCCGGGGAGCTGTTTTTT | CALEASAGGSGELFF
- | TRBJ2-5 | TRBV7-7 | - | TGTGCTAGCAGCTTATCTACCCTAAGTGAGACCCAGTACTTC | CASSLSTLSETQYF
- | TRBJ2-2 | TRBV7-8 | - | TGTGCCAGCAGCTTAACCGGGGAGCTGTTTTTT | CASSLTGELFF
- | TRBJ2-7 | TRBV4-3 | TRBD2 | TGCGCCAGCAGCCAAGCGGGGGGAGGAGGATACGAGCAGTACTTC | CASSQAGGGGYEQYF
- | TRBJ2-5 | TRBV9 | TRBD1 | TGTGCCAGCACCCCATTTAAAGGGACAGGGGAAGAGACCCAGTACTTC | CASTPFKGTGEETQYF
- | TRBJ2-1 | TRBV28 | TRBD2 | TGTGCCAGCAGTTTAACACTAGCGGGCATCTACAATGAGCAGTTCTTC | CASSLTLAGIYNEQFF
few | TRBJ1-1 | TRBV9 | - | TGTGCCAGCAGTTCACGGGCAACCCATGAAGCTTTCTTT | CASSSRATHEAFF
- | TRBJ1-2 | TRBV28 | TRBD1 | TGTGCCAGCAGTTTAGGGACAGGGAGGAGCTATGGCTACACCTTC | CASSLGTGRSYGYTF
once | TRBJ2-7 | TRBV9 | TRBD1 | TGTGCCAGCAGCCCCCGAGGACAGGGGCACGACGAGCAGTACTTC | CASSPRGQGHDEQYF
- | TRBJ2-7 | TRBV6-5 | TRBD1 | TGTGCCAGCAGTTACTCGGACAGGGGTTCGGGGGAGCAGTACTTC | CASSYSDRGSGEQYF
- | TRBJ2-7 | TRBV28 | - | TGTGCCAGCAGTTTATTCGTCAGCTCCTACGAGCAGTACTTC | CASSLFVSSYEQYF
- | TRBJ2-5 | TRBV10-2 | - | TGCGCCAGCAGTCAGACAGGTGGAGAGACCCAGTACTTC | CASSQTGGETQYF
- | TRBJ1-5 | TRBV7-3 | - | TGTGCCAGCAGCCAGGGCCCCCGCGCGCCCCAGCATTTT | CASSQGPRAPQHF
once | TRBJ1-6 | TRBV2 | - | TGTGCCAGCAGAGGAGGACAGCTTAATAATTCACCCCTCCACTTT | CASRGGQLNNSPLHF
- | TRBJ2-1 | TRBV5-1 | TRBD2 | TGCGCCAGCAGCTTGGGTATAGCGGGAGGAAATGAGCAGTTCTTC | CASSLGIAGGNEQFF
few | TRBJ2-7 | TRBV19 | TRBD1 | TGTGCCAGTAGTACCTCGCTGGACAGGCCTACCTACGAGCAGTACTTC | CASSTSLDRPTYEQYF
- | TRBJ1-2 | TRBV4-1 | - | TGCGCCAGCAGCCAAGGCGGGGTTCGGGGTTATGGCTACACCTTC | CASSQGGVRGYGYTF
- | TRBJ2-1 | TRBV28 | - | TGTGCCAGCCTCCGGGAGACGGCCTACAATGAGCAGTTCTTC | CASLRETAYNEQFF
- | TRBJ2-1 | TRBV27 | - | TGTGCCAGCAGTTCCACACGCAGAGGACTCAAAAGGGGGGATGAGCAGTTCTTC | CASSSTRRGLKRGDEQFF
- | TRBJ2-3 | TRBV12-2 | - | TGTGCAAGTCGCTTACGTGATAACACAGGGGCTTTAGTTGGGAACAGGGATACGCAGTATTTT | CASRLRDNTGALVGNRDTQYF
- | TRBJ2-3 | TRBV11-2 | TRBD2 | TGTGCCAGCAGCTTAGATTCGGGGGGAGGGCCGCTAGATACGCAGTATTTT | CASSLDSGGGPLDTQYF
- | TRBJ1-3 | TRBV10-3 | - | TGTGCCATCAGTGAGTTGAGCGCTAGCTCTGGAAACACCATATATTTT | CAISELSASSGNTIYF
- | TRBJ1-6 | TRBV10-3 | - | TGTGCCATCAGTGAAGGACCTAATTCACCCCTCCACTTT | CAISEGPNSPLHF
- | TRBJ2-5 | TRBV13 | - | TGTGCCAGCAGCGCAGAAATGGGCCCGATGGGAGAGACCCAGTACTTC | CASSAEMGPMGETQYF